The T cell receptor (beta chain) under discussion was sequenced for a study of CD8+ T cells in alopecia areata. Study as a whole: The graft donors were approximately 6-13-month-old C3H/HeJ mice with spontaneous alopecia, and their skin went to roughly 6-11-week-old female C3H/HeJ mice.

In each case, RNA was isolated and then reverse transcribed into cDNA as the sequencing template. Clones were read by immunoSEQ multiplex PCR, and TCRdb kept only the in-frame ones, dropping some. The sample holds 250,000 or so clones, and no clone turns up only once. This clone turned up a few times. The antigen is unknown. Gene and germline names: mouse. The sequenced fragment ends 4 residues before the CDR3 boundary, so the rest is inferred from the germline J gene. The CDR3 contains 15 residues. The trim removed 4 bases at V and 2 bases at J, leaving 5 bases unmatched. CDR1 and CDR2 (germline): SGHSN, HYEKVE. Broader study findings: It was lesional scalp, especially alopecia totalis/universalis, that showed higher clonality than normal scalp.

Sorting relied on CD4, CD8alpha, NKG2D, NKG2ACE and other markers applied to pooled cutaneous lymph node cells. Sequenced material: CD4+ T cells sorted from a lymph node. This receptor was taken from a C3H/HeJ mouse with alopecia areata. The strain's MHC haplotype is H2-k. The chain recombines TRBV12-1 with TRBJ2-3; TRBD1 matches 10 bases. The CDR3 region is CASSPTGGFAETLYF. The sequenced CDR3 bases are TGTGCCAGCTCCCCGACAGGGGGCTTTGCAGAA. The full variable domain, completed using reference TRBV12-1 and TRBJ2-3, is DSGVVQSPRHIIKEKGGRSVLTCIPISGHSNVVWYQQTLGKELKFLIQHYEKVERDKGFLPSRFSVQQFDDYHSEMNMSALELEDSAMYFCASSPTGGFAETLYFGSGTRLTVL.